This TCR beta chain was sequenced in a study of chemoradiotherapy in HPV16-positive cancers. Some clones are missing from TCRdb's copy, which holds only in-frame ones; the method was immunoSEQ multiplex PCR. The sample has almost 5,500 clones, more than 65% seen once. Per germline, CDR1 SGHTA and CDR2 FQGTGA. This CDR3 is built from 15 residues. Trimming cost V 4 bases and J 5 bases; bases outside gene matches: 8. The chain has TRBV7-3 and TRBJ2-1; 7 bases are shared with TRBD1. The sequences come from tumor tissue, collected from a patient who underwent chemoradiotherapy. The sequence came from a human donor with HPV-associated anogenital cancer. CDR3 amino acids: CASSSDRVPNNEQFF. The CDR3 DNA reads as TGTGCCAGCAGCTCTGACAGGGTCCCAAACAATGAGCAGTTCTTC.